This T cell receptor (beta chain) derives from a study of identical twins. Germline CDR1 SEHNR, CDR2 FQNEAQ (reference sequence). The CDR3 length is 14 residues. Trimming left V 2 bases short and J 9 bases short, with 14 bases between. One entry per CDR3 protein, called by TCRdb with MiXCR from the 5' RACE reads. The sample has approximately 670,000 distinct CDR3 sequences, less than 7% seen once; the top ten hold under 2%. Notes on the study in general: In zero-insertion analyses, partial confounding could arise from invariant MAIT and iNKT cells.

This clonotype was seen ten or more times. The antigen is unknown. The source material was naive T cells sorted from blood. The sequence came from a man younger than 35 in good health. The genes are TRBV7-9 and TRBJ2-1; D remains unclear. CDR3 nucleotide sequence: TGTGCCAGCAGCTTACGACGCGATACGGGTGAGCAGTTCTTC. Protein sequence: CASSLRRDTGEQFF.